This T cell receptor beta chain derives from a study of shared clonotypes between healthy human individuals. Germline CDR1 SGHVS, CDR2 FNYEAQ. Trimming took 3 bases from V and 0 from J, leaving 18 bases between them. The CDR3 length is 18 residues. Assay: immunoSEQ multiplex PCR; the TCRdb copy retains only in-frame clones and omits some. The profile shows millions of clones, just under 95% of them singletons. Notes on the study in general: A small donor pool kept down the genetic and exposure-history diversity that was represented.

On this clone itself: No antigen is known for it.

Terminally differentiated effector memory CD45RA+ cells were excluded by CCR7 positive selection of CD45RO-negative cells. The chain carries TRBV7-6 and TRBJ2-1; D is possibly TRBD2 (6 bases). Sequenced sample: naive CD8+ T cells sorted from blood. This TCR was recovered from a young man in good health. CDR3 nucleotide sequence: TGTGCCAGCAGCTTTAGCGTGGCTAGCGTTTCCTCCTACAATGAGCAGTTCTTC. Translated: CASSFSVASVSSYNEQFF.